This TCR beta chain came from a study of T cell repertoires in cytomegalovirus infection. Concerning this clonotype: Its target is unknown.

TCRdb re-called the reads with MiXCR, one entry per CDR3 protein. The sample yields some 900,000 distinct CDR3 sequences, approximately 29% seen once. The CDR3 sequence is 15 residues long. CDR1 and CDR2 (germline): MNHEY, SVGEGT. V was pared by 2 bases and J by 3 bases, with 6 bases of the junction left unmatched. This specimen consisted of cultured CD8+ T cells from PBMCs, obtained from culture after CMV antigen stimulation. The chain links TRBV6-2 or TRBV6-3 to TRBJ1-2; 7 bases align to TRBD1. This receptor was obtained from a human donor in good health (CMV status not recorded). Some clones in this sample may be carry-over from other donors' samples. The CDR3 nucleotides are TGTGCCAGCAGTTACCCTCTGCAGGGGGACTATGGCTACACCTTC. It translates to CASSYPLQGDYGYTF.